The rows below give T cell receptor beta chains drawn from one sample of a study of T cells after yellow fever vaccination. TCRdb passed the 5' RACE reads through MiXCR, listing each CDR3 protein once. Found here are 200,000 to 300,000 distinct CDR3 sequences, 10% to 15% of them singletons; the top ten hold 0.4% to 0.55%. Sequences were derived from CD4+ T cells sorted from PBMCs, sampled 45 days after the yellow fever booster vaccination. These TCRs come from a man aged 30-40 years who received the YFV17D yellow fever vaccine. The conserved cysteine and the conserved F or W are not part of the CDR3 here.

CDR3aa	v_gene	j_gene
SARGPRRGGTEAF	TRBV20-1	TRBJ1-1
ASSPLGVLNTEAF	TRBV27	TRBJ1-1
ASSLVSSRGDTQY	TRBV7-2	TRBJ2-3
ASSWGEYQPQH	TRBV7-2	TRBJ1-5
SVGERTSGRESSYEQY	TRBV29-1	TRBJ2-7
ASRKQQGSSSDTQY	TRBV12-3/TRBV12-4	TRBJ2-3
AIGGQGSYEQY	TRBV10-3	TRBJ2-7
SVESADNEQF	TRBV29-1	TRBJ2-1
ASSGLAGRVGGYEQY	TRBV12-3/TRBV12-4	TRBJ2-7
SAAVSTSGTYTQY	TRBV20-1	TRBJ2-3
ASSSGTSGRRQF	TRBV6-5	TRBJ2-1
ASSLVTMNTGELF	TRBV5-1	TRBJ2-2
ASTLGFIGELF	TRBV28	TRBJ2-2
ASSGGLAGGGPGLTQY	TRBV11-2	TRBJ2-5
ASSQHPLQVADTQY	TRBV7-2	TRBJ2-3
SASELAVSSSYNEQF	TRBV20-1	TRBJ2-1
AITNGVQETQY	TRBV10-3	TRBJ2-5
SASRDLAVGSEQY	TRBV20-1	TRBJ2-7
ASSQAQGREQPQH	TRBV4-3	TRBJ1-5
ASSRKGSQETQY	TRBV12-3/TRBV12-4	TRBJ2-5
ASRLLAGGSQEPPDTQY	TRBV2	TRBJ2-3
ASSLGTGVNTEAF	TRBV27	TRBJ1-1
ASTFDGTYYGYT	TRBV7-9	TRBJ1-2
TGGDRGNEQF	TRBV29-1	TRBJ2-1
ASSQGTSLSEQY	TRBV5-1	TRBJ2-7
ASRYGQGNYEQY	TRBV5-1	TRBJ2-7
ASSYGLGRTPLH	TRBV6-5	TRBJ1-6
ASSRLEAANIQY	TRBV3-1	TRBJ2-4
ASRDSDRDREREQY	TRBV12-3/TRBV12-4	TRBJ2-7
ASSRVSALAGGINSYEQY	TRBV10-2	TRBJ2-7
ASSQGPSVGNEQF	TRBV3-1	TRBJ2-1
ASSRQEADTQY	TRBV6-2/TRBV6-3	TRBJ2-3
ASSPSTGLGGQY	TRBV7-2	TRBJ2-7
ASRSGTSGKSTDTQY	TRBV6-5	TRBJ2-3
SARDDLAKNIQY	TRBV20-1	TRBJ2-4
ASSPTGDYNEQF	TRBV7-2	TRBJ2-1
ATSDHTTGQY	TRBV24-1	TRBJ2-7
SAGPPSGTFSTDTQY	TRBV20-1	TRBJ2-3
ATRQGFTGELF	TRBV15	TRBJ2-2
ASSLRGYGSPLH	TRBV27	TRBJ1-6
ASSPGVGGSSYNEQF	TRBV5-4	TRBJ2-1
ATSVRIRGEKLF	TRBV15	TRBJ1-4
ASSYSRVGNNEQF	TRBV6-5	TRBJ2-1
ASSVGTTTYEQY	TRBV2	TRBJ2-7
ASTDPAPSRSGSPQGSYEQY	TRBV6-4	TRBJ2-7
SAQVPGAYEQY	TRBV20-1	TRBJ2-7
ASSFTSGRTNEQF	TRBV5-1	TRBJ2-1
ATSDFVAGDYNEQF	TRBV24-1	TRBJ2-1
ASSLSAGVVTEAF	TRBV5-4	TRBJ1-1